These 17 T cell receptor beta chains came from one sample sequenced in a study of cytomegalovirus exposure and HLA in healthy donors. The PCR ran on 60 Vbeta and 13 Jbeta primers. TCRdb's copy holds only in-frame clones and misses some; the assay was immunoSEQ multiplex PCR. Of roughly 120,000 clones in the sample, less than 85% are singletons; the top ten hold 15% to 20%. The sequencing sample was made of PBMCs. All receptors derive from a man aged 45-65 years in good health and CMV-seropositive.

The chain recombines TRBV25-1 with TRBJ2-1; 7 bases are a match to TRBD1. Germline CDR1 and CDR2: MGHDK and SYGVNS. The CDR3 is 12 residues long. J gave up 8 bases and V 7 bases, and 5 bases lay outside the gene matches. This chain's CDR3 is CASTRTGDEQFF. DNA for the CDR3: TGTGCCAGCACCCGGACAGGCGATGAGCAGTTCTTC. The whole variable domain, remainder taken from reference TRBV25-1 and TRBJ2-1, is EADIYQTPRYLVIGTGKKITLECSQTMGHDKMYWYQQDPGMELHLIHYSYGVNSTEKGDLSSESTVSRIRTEHFPLTLESARPSHTSQYLCASTRTGDEQFFGPGTRLTVL.

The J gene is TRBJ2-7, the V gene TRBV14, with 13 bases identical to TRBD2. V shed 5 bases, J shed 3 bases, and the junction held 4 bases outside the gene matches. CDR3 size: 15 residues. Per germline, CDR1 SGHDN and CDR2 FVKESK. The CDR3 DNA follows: TGTGCCAGCAGCGACCGGACTAGCGGGAGCTACGAGCAGTACTTC. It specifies CASSDRTSGSYEQYF.

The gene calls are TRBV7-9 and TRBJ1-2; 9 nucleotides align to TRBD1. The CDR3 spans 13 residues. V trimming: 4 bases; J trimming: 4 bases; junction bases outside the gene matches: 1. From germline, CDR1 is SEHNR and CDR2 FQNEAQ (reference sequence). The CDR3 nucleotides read TGTGCCAGCAGCTCGGACAGGGGCTATGGCTACACCTTC. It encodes CASSSDRGYGYTF.

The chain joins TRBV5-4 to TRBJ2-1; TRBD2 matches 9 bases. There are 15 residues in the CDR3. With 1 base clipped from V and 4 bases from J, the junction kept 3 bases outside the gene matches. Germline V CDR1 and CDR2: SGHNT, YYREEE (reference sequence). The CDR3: CASSLLAGRYNEQFF. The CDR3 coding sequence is TGTGCCAGCAGCTTGCTAGCGGGGAGATACAATGAGCAGTTCTTC.

The CDR3 DNA follows: TGCGCCAGCAGCTTACAGGGCCATGCAACTAATGAAAAACTGTTTTTT. It yields the protein CASSLQGHATNEKLFF. The rearrangement links TRBV5-1 to TRBJ1-4, with D tentatively TRBD1 (6 bases). The CDR3 contains 16 residues. Germline assignment: CDR1 SGHRS and CDR2 YFSETQ. Trimming shortened V by 2 bases and J by 0 bases, and 11 bases separated the two germline ends.

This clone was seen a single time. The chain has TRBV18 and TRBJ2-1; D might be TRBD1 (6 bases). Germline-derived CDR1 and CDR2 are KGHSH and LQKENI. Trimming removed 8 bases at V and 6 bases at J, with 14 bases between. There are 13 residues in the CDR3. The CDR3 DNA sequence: TGTGCCAGCCTACCCAGGGGCTTCAATGAGCAGTTCTTC. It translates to CASLPRGFNEQFF.

CDR3 coding DNA: TGTGCCAGCAGTTACTCGGGGCTAGCGGGTTCCTACGAGCAGTACTTC. Amino acids: CASSYSGLAGSYEQYF. The chain has TRBV6-5 and TRBJ2-7, with TRBD2 matching over 8 bases. The CDR3 contains 16 residues. J was trimmed by 1 base and V by 0 bases; bases with no gene match: 5. Germline V lookup: CDR1 MNHEY, CDR2 SVGAGI.

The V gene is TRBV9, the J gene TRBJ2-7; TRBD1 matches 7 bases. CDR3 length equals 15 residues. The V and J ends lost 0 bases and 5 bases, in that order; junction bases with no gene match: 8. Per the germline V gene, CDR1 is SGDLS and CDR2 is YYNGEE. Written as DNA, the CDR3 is TGTGCCAGCAGCGTAGCAGGGGGTGCCCCTCACGAGCAGTACTTC. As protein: CASSVAGGAPHEQYF.

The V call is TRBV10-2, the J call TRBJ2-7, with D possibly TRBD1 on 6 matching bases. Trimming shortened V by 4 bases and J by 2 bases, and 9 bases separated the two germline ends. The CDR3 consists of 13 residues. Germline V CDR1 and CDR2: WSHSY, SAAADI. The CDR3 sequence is CASSVDSPYEQYF. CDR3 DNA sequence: TGCGCCAGCAGTGTGGACAGCCCCTACGAGCAGTACTTC.

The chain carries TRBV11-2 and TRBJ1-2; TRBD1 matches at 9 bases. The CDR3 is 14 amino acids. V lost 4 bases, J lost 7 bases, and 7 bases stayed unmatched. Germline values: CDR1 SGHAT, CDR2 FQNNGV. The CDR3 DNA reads TGTGCCAGCAGCTCCCCGGACAGGGGAGGTGGCTACACCTTC. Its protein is CASSSPDRGGGYTF.

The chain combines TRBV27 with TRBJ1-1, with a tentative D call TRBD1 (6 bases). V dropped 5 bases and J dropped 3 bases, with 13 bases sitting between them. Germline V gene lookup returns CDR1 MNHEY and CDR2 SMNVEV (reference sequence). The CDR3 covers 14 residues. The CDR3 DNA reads TGTGCCAGCAGTCTAGGACAGCGGTACACTGAAGCTTTCTTT. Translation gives CASSLGQRYTEAFF.

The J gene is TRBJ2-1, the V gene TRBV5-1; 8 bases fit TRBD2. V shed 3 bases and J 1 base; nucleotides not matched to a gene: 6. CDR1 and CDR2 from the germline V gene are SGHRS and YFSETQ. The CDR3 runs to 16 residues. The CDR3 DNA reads TGCGCCAGCAGCTCCCTCAGCGGGAGATCCTACAATGAGCAGTTCTTC. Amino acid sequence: CASSSLSGRSYNEQFF.

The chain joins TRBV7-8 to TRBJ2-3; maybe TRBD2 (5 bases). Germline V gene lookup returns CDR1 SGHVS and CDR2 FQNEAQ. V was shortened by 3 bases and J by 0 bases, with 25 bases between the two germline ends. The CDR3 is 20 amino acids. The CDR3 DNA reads TGTGCCAGCAGCTTGCCCGTACCTCCCAAGGGAGAACCTAGCACAGATACGCAGTATTTT. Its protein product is CASSLPVPPKGEPSTDTQYF.

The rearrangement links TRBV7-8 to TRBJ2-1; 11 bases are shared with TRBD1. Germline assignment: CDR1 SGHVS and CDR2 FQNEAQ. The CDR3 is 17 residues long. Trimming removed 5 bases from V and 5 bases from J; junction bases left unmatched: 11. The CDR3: CASSTRTGGGKDNEQFF. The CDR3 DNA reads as TGTGCCAGCAGCACACGGACAGGGGGCGGTAAGGACAATGAGCAGTTCTTC.

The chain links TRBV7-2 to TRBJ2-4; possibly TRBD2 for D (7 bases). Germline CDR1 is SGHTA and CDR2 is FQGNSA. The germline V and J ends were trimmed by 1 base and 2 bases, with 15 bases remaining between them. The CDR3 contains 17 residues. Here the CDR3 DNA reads TGTGCCAGCAGCTTAGGGGGGGGTACAGGGCCCAAAAACATTCAGTACTTC. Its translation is CASSLGGGTGPKNIQYF.

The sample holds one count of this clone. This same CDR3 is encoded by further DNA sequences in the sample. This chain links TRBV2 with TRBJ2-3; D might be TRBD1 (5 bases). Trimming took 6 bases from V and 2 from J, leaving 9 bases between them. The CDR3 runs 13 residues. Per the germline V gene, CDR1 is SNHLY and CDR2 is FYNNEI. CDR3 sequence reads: CASRGQYTDTQYF. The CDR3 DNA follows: TGTGCCAGCAGGGGGCAGTACACAGATACGCAGTATTTT.

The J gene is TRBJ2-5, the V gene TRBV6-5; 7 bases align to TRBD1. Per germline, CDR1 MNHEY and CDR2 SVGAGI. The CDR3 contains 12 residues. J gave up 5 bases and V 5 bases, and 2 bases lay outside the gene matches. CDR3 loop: CASSRDSETQYF. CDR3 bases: TGTGCCAGCAGTCGGGACAGCGAGACCCAGTACTTC.